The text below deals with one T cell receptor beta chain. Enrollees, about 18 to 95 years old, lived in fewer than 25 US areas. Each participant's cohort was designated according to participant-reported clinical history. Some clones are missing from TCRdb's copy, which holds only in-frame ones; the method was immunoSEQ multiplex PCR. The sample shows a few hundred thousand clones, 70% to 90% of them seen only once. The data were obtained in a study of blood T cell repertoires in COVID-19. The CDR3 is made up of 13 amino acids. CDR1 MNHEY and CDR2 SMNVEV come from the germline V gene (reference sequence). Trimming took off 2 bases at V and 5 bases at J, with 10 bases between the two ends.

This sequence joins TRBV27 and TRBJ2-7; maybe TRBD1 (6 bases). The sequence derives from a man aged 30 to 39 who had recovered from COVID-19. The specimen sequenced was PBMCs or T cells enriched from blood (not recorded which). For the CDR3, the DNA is TGTGCCAGCAGTTTAAACAGGGCGAACGAGCAGTACTTC. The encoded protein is CASSLNRANEQYF.